This T cell receptor (beta chain) was retrieved from a study of blood T cell repertoires in COVID-19. Study-wide background: From the United States, Italy and Spain came samples of acute and convalescent COVID-19. T cells, B-cell-depleted T cells, or PBMCs provided the cDNA or gDNA that served as material.

Original processing methods: Reference gene primer amplification gave estimated nucleated cell counts. The protocol was immunoSEQ multiplex PCR, while the TCRdb copy is restricted to in-frame clones and leaves out a portion. V, J and clone size are those of that table, while D and trimming were read from the DNA. Here the sample spans 6,500 to 8,500 clones, more than 60% being singletons. Germline CDR1 reads SGHNT; CDR2 reads YYREEE (reference sequence). V trimming: 2 bases; J trimming: 5 bases; junction bases outside the gene matches: 5. The CDR3 has 15 amino acids. The receptor was isolated from a human donor in a cohort sampled during active COVID-19. The sample consisted of peripheral blood. The V gene is TRBV5-4, the J gene TRBJ2-2; 8 nucleotides agree with TRBD1. CDR3 sequence (DNA): TGTGCCAGCAGCTTTGGACAGGGCCCTACCGGGGAGCTGTTTTTT. Amino acid sequence: CASSFGQGPTGELFF.